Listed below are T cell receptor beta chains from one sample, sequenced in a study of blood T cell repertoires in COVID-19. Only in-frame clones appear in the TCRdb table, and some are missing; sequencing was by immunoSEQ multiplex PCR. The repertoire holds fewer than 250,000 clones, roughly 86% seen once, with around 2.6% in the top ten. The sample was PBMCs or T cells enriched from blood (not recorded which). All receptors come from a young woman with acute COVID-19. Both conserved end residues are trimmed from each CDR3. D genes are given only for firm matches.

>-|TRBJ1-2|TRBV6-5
ASSYSEGRGAYGYT
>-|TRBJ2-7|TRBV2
ASNLDRYYEQY
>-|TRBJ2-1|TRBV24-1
ATSQSNEQF
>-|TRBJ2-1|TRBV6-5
ASRPGRGAYNEQF
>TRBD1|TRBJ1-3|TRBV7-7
ASSTGVGNTIY
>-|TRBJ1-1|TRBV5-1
ASSLETHRVGAF
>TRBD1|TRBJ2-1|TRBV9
ASSIGQGAGNEQF
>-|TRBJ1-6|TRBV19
ASSVAGNSPLH
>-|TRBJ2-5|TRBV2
ASSEPPGTQY
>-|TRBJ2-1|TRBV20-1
SATGYNEQF
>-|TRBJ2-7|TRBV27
ASSFRELTPPI